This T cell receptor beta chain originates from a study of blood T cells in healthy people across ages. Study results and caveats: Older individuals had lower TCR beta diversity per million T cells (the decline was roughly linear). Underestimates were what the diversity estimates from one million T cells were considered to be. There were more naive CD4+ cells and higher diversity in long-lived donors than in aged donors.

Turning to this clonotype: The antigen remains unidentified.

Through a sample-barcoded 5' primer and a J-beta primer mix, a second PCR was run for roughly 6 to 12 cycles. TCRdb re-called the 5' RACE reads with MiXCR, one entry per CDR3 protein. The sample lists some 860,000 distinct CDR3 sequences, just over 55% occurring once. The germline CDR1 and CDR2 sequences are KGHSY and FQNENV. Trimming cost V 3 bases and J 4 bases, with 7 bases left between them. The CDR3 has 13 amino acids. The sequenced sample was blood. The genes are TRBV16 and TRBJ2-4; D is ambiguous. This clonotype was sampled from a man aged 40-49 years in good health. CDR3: CASSQVKKNIQYF. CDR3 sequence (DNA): TGTGCCAGCAGCCAGGTCAAAAAAAACATTCAGTACTTC. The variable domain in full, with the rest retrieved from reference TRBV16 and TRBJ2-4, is GEEVAQTPKHLVRGEGQKAKLYCAPIKGHSYVFWYQQVLKNEFKFLISFQNENVFDETGMPKERFSAKCLPNSPCSLEIQATKLEDSAVYFCASSQVKKNIQYFGAGTRLSVL.